Below are 3 T cell receptor beta chains sequenced from a single sample in a study of shared clonotypes between healthy human individuals. Libraries were prepared by immunoSEQ multiplex PCR; TCRdb keeps only in-frame clonotypes and omits some of them. The table includes approximately 980,000 clones, 60% to 85% detected once. What was sequenced was memory CD4+ T cells sorted from blood. Subset denoted: CD45RA-negative fraction. These receptors originate from a man aged 18-30 years in good health.

The J gene is TRBJ2-1, the V gene TRBV29-1; 11 positions match TRBD2. The CDR3 totals 14 residues. J was trimmed by 6 bases and V by 1 base; bases with no gene match: 2. Germline assignment: CDR1 SQVTM and CDR2 ANQGSEA. CDR3 in amino acids: CSVEGLAGINEQFF. The DNA of the CDR3 is TGCAGCGTTGAAGGACTAGCGGGGATCAATGAGCAGTTCTTC.

This chain uses TRBV7-9 with TRBJ1-2, with TRBD1 matching over 9 bases. The trim removed 3 bases at V and 6 bases at J, leaving 11 bases unmatched. Per germline, CDR1 SEHNR and CDR2 FQNEAQ (reference sequence). The CDR3 spans 16 residues. CDR3 nucleotide sequence: TGTGCCAGCAGCTTGAGCGGGACAGGGCCGGTCGATGGCTACACCTTC. Its protein product is CASSLSGTGPVDGYTF.

This chain joins TRBV10-3 and TRBJ2-3, with 9 bases that match TRBD2. J was trimmed by 8 bases and V by 0 bases; bases with no gene match: 3. The CDR3 extends over 14 amino acids. CDR1 is ENHRY, CDR2 SYGVKD, per germline. This CDR3 is CAISESSGSGTQYF. In DNA form, the CDR3 reads TGTGCCATCAGTGAGTCTAGCGGGAGTGGTACGCAGTATTTT.